The 30 T cell receptor beta chains below were found in one sample sequenced in a study of T cell responses to AZD1222 COVID-19 vaccine. Here immunoSEQ multiplex PCR was the method, and the copy in TCRdb shows in-frame clones only, minus some. The sample shows over 65,000 clones, just under 90% of them seen only once. The sample was peripheral blood, taken on day 0 of AZD1222 vaccination. These receptors were taken from an adult in good health.

The J gene is TRBJ1-2, the V gene TRBV10-3, with TRBD1 as a possible D gene (6 bases). Germline values: CDR1 ENHRY, CDR2 SYGVKD. The CDR3 loop spans 15 amino acids. The V end was cut by 0 bases, the J end by 6 bases, with 14 bases between. The DNA for the CDR3 is TGTGCCATCAGTGAGTCCCCGGGGAGGGGGGATGGCTACACCTTC. It is translated as CAISESPGRGDGYTF.

The rearrangement joins TRBV7-6 to TRBJ2-3; 7 bases map to TRBD1. V trimming: 5 bases; J trimming: 0 bases; junction bases outside the gene matches: 5. The germline V gene has CDR1 SGHVS and CDR2 FNYEAQ. CDR3 length: 15 residues. CDR3 bases: TGTGCCAGCAGCGGGACAGCCTCTAGCACAGATACGCAGTATTTT. The encoded protein is CASSGTASSTDTQYF.

The chain joins TRBV12-3 or TRBV12-4 to TRBJ2-1; D remains ambiguous. There are 13 residues in the CDR3. Deletions cut 2 bases from V and 4 bases from J, with 6 bases between. The CDR3 protein is CASSLFNYNEQFF. CDR3 DNA: TGTGCCAGCAGTTTATTTAATTACAATGAGCAGTTCTTC.

As DNA, the CDR3 is TGTGCCATCAGTGATCTGGGGTACTATGGCTACACCTTC. Its translation is CAISDLGYYGYTF. The rearrangement links TRBV10-3 to TRBJ1-2; D gene unclear. The germline CDR1 and CDR2 sequences are ENHRY and SYGVKD. V was trimmed by 3 bases and J by 3 bases, leaving 8 bases between them. The CDR3 loop spans 13 amino acids.

This clone was recorded only once. The V gene is TRBV6-5, the J gene TRBJ1-1, with D unresolved. The CDR3 sequence is 13 residues long. Germline V CDR1 and CDR2: MNHEY, SVGAGI. The germline V and J ends were trimmed by 2 bases and 6 bases, with 10 bases remaining between them. The CDR3 sequence: CASSYGERPEAFF. CDR3 nucleotide sequence: TGTGCCAGCAGTTACGGAGAAAGGCCTGAAGCTTTCTTT.

J is TRBJ2-1 and V is TRBV12-3 or TRBV12-4; no clear D gene. The CDR3 contains 11 residues. V was pared by 2 bases and J by 11 bases, with 7 bases between. CDR3 bases: TGTGCCAGCAGTTTACTAGAGCAGCAGTTCTTC. Its translation is CASSLLEQQFF.

This clone has only one observation. The chain carries TRBV5-5 and TRBJ1-1; a possible D gene is TRBD1 (5 bases). This CDR3 has 15 amino acids. Germline V gene sequence: CDR1 SGHKS, CDR2 YYEKEE (reference sequence). Trimming stripped 0 bases from V and 3 bases from J, with 12 bases between. The CDR3 DNA follows: TGTGCCAGCAGCTTGGGGGGACCCGGGTACACTGAAGCTTTCTTT. Translation: CASSLGGPGYTEAFF.

This clone is a singleton in its sample. The V gene is TRBV30, the J gene TRBJ1-1; a possible D gene is TRBD1 (5 bases). Germline CDR1 and CDR2: GTSNPN and SVGIG (reference sequence). V dropped 4 bases and J dropped 7 bases, with 10 bases sitting between them. CDR3 length: 11 residues. CDR3 bases: TGTGCCTGGAATCAGGGTAGTGAAGCTTTCTTT. Translating gives CAWNQGSEAFF.

The V gene is TRBV7-8, the J gene TRBJ1-1; D call uncertain. CDR1 is SGHVS and CDR2 is FQNEAQ in the germline V gene. The CDR3 spans 13 residues. Trimming removed 4 bases at V and 2 bases at J, with 8 bases between. The CDR3 nucleotides are TGTGCCAGCAGCTGGGAGGGAAACACTGAAGCTTTCTTT. Amino acid sequence: CASSWEGNTEAFF. The full variable domain, in which reference TRBV7-8 and TRBJ1-1 provide the parts outside the CDR3, is GAGVSQSPRYKVAKRGQDVALRCDPISGHVSLFWYQQALGQGPEFLTYFQNEAQLDKSGLPSDRFFAERPEGSVSTLKIQRTQQEDSAVYLCASSWEGNTEAFFGQGTRLTVV.

The chain combines TRBV6-5 with TRBJ1-1; D is unclear. Germline CDR1 MNHEY, CDR2 SVGAGI. V dropped 3 bases and J dropped 4 bases, with 15 bases sitting between them. This CDR3 spans 15 amino acids. The CDR3 bases are TGTGCCAGCAGTTATGGTCGGATGGTAGGCACTGAAGCTTTCTTT. As protein: CASSYGRMVGTEAFF.

This clone was counted once. V gene TRBV4-3 combines with J gene TRBJ2-6, with D possibly being TRBD1 (5 bases). The CDR3 loop spans 16 amino acids. V was trimmed by 0 bases and J by 3 bases, leaving 9 bases between them. Germline loops: CDR1 LGHNA, CDR2 YSLEER. In DNA form, the CDR3 reads TGCGCCAGCAGCCAAGATCCCACAGGTGGGGCCAACGTCCTGACTTTC. Its translation: CASSQDPTGGANVLTF.

The rearrangement uses TRBV9 and TRBJ2-7; 10 nucleotides line up with TRBD1. The CDR3 extends over 15 amino acids. Trimming took 4 bases from V and 2 from J; bases not matched to a gene: 6. The germline gives CDR1 SGDLS, CDR2 YYNGEE. The CDR3 sequence is CASSSTGTGAYEQYF. Written as DNA, the CDR3 is TGTGCCAGCAGCAGTACCGGGACAGGGGCCTACGAGCAGTACTTC. Full variable domain (outside the CDR3, taken from reference TRBV9 and TRBJ2-7): DSGVTQTPKHLITATGQRVTLRCSPRSGDLSVYWYQQSLDQGLQFLIQYYNGEERAKGNILERFSAQQFPDLHSELNLSSLELGDSALYFCASSSTGTGAYEQYFGPGTRLTVT.

This clone was counted a single time. This chain connects TRBV29-1 to TRBJ2-3; TRBD1 aligns across 7 bases. The V and J ends lost 4 bases and 0 bases, in that order; junction bases with no gene match: 1. This CDR3 region has 13 residues. From germline, CDR1 is SQVTM and CDR2 ANQGSEA. The CDR3 region has the DNA TGCAGCGTTGTGGACAGGAGCACAGATACGCAGTATTTT. It codes for CSVVDRSTDTQYF.

The chain employs TRBV9 and TRBJ2-3; 8 bases align to TRBD2. With V trimmed by 0 bases and J by 2 bases, 5 bases remained unmatched. CDR3 length: 16 amino acids. Germline CDR1 is SGDLS and CDR2 is YYNGEE. The CDR3, as DNA: TGTGCCAGCAGCGTAGTTAGCGGGGCATACACAGATACGCAGTATTTT. As protein: CASSVVSGAYTDTQYF. The full variable domain, its missing parts supplied by reference TRBV9 and TRBJ2-3, is DSGVTQTPKHLITATGQRVTLRCSPRSGDLSVYWYQQSLDQGLQFLIQYYNGEERAKGNILERFSAQQFPDLHSELNLSSLELGDSALYFCASSVVSGAYTDTQYFGPGTRLTVL.

This clone appeared once. The chain combines TRBV5-1 with TRBJ1-5; the D gene is possibly TRBD1 (5 bases). Looked up from germline, CDR1 is SGHRS and CDR2 is YFSETQ. The V and J ends lost 0 bases and 9 bases respectively, with 16 bases between them. There are 15 residues in the CDR3. CDR3 DNA: TGCGCCAGCAGCTTGGGTTCAGGGCCCCAGAGGCCCCAGCATTTT. Protein: CASSLGSGPQRPQHF.

The chain recombines TRBV19 with TRBJ1-5; perhaps TRBD1 as D (5 bases). The CDR3 is 15 residues long. Trimming pared 3 bases from V and 5 bases from J, leaving 14 bases between. Per the germline V gene, CDR1 is LNHDA and CDR2 is SQIVND (reference sequence). Here the CDR3 DNA reads TGTGCCAGTAGTATTGGGGGACGGGCTCATCAGCCCCAGCATTTT. This codes for CASSIGGRAHQPQHF.

The chain couples TRBV15 to TRBJ2-2; TRBD1 agrees at 9 bases. V gave up 1 base and J gave up 6 bases; unmatched junction bases: 0. The V gene's germline CDR1 is LNHNV and CDR2 YYDKDF (reference sequence). This CDR3 comprises 14 residues. The CDR3 sequence: CATSRGQGAGELFF. The CDR3 DNA follows: TGTGCCACCAGCAGAGGACAGGGGGCCGGGGAGCTGTTTTTT.

The chain links TRBV4-3 to TRBJ2-7; 7 positions agree with TRBD1. V was clipped by 1 base and J by 6 bases; unmatched bases: 9. The germline V gene encodes CDR1 LGHNA and CDR2 YSLEER. This CDR3 has 15 amino acids. The CDR3 coding sequence is TGCGCCAGCAGCCAAGTGGAAGGGGGCATCGGCGAGCAGTACTTC. Encoded protein: CASSQVEGGIGEQYF.

The chain combines TRBV7-8 with TRBJ1-1; D is unclear. CDR1 is SGHVS and CDR2 is FQNEAQ in the germline V gene. This CDR3 has 13 amino acids. V dropped 5 bases and J dropped 3 bases, with 10 bases sitting between them. CDR3 loop: CASSIQRYTEAFF. CDR3 DNA sequence: TGTGCCAGCAGCATACAGAGATACACTGAAGCTTTCTTT.

The chain uses TRBV12-3 or TRBV12-4 and TRBJ1-4; no definite D call. The length of the CDR3 is 13 residues. The V end was cut by 3 bases, the J end by 2 bases, with 4 bases between. The chain's CDR3 is CASSLGTNEKLFF. CDR3 nucleotides: TGTGCCAGCAGTTTGGGGACTAATGAAAAACTGTTTTTT.

V gene TRBV28 combines with J gene TRBJ2-1, with a tentative D call TRBD1 (7 bases). The germline CDR1 and CDR2 sequences are MDHEN and SYDVKM. V was cut by 10 bases and J by 6 bases, with 22 bases left in between. This CDR3 is built from 15 residues. This chain's CDR3 is CATAVGAGGLNEQFF. DNA of the CDR3: TGTGCCACCGCAGTGGGTGCAGGGGGACTCAATGAGCAGTTCTTC.

The V call is TRBV27, the J call TRBJ1-2; TRBD1 matches at 9 bases. The ends lost 3 bases at V and 4 bases at J; junction bases unmatched: 9. CDR3 length: 16 amino acids. Germline V gives CDR1 MNHEY, CDR2 SMNVEV (reference sequence). CDR3 sequence: CASSFSRTGVRYGYTF. CDR3 DNA: TGTGCCAGCAGTTTTTCCCGGACAGGGGTGCGCTATGGCTACACCTTC.

V usage is TRBV19 and J usage is TRBJ1-1, with D unclear. The germline gives CDR1 LNHDA, CDR2 SQIVND (reference sequence). The CDR3 is 11 residues long. Trimming took 5 bases from V and 9 from J, leaving 10 bases between them. As DNA, the CDR3 is TGTGCCAGTAGTTGGGAAGGGCAAGCTTTCTTT. Translated: CASSWEGQAFF.

The genes are TRBV4-2 and TRBJ1-1, with D perhaps matching TRBD1 (6 bases). In germline, CDR1 is LGHNA, CDR2 YNFKEQ. Trimming removed 7 bases at V and 0 bases at J, with 9 bases between. CDR3 length: 13 residues. The CDR3 is CASMTGMNTEAFF. The DNA for the CDR3 is TGTGCCAGCATGACAGGTATGAACACTGAAGCTTTCTTT.

The V call is TRBV7-9, the J call TRBJ1-1; no clear D. Germline V gene lookup returns CDR1 SEHNR and CDR2 FQNEAQ (reference sequence). V shed 4 bases and J shed 2 bases, with 14 bases lying between them. This CDR3 is 15 amino acids long. CDR3 region: CASSSHRSINTEAFF. In nucleotides, the CDR3 is TGTGCCAGCAGCTCCCACCGCTCAATAAACACTGAAGCTTTCTTT.

V and J are TRBV4-1 and TRBJ2-3, with 9 bases fitting TRBD2. Losses at the gene ends were 5 bases for V and 5 bases for J; bases not matched to a gene: 5. The germline V gene encodes CDR1 MGHRA and CDR2 YSYEKL. The CDR3 is 14 residues long. The CDR3 DNA reads as TGCGCCAGCAGCTTTCTTAGCGGGGGAGATACGCAGTATTTT. Its translation: CASSFLSGGDTQYF.

A single count supports this clone. V usage is TRBV19 and J usage is TRBJ2-3; D tentatively fits TRBD1 or TRBD2 (5 bases each). Trimming took off 3 bases at V and 6 bases at J, with 10 bases between the two ends. Per germline, CDR1 LNHDA and CDR2 SQIVND (reference sequence). The CDR3 has 13 residues. Here the CDR3 DNA reads TGTGCCAGTAGTATCGGGACGGGGGATACGCAGTATTTT. Protein product: CASSIGTGDTQYF.

This sequence joins TRBV19 and TRBJ1-5; D remains ambiguous. CDR1 LNHDA and CDR2 SQIVND come from the germline V gene (reference sequence). V lost 1 base and J 4 bases, leaving 14 bases between the germline ends. This CDR3 has 16 residues. CDR3 region: CASSIGPGAGNQPQHF. The CDR3 nucleotides read TGTGCCAGTAGTATAGGCCCAGGAGCGGGGAATCAGCCCCAGCATTTT.

This clone showed up just a few times. The chain recombines TRBV19 with TRBJ2-1, with D possibly TRBD2 on 6 matching bases. CDR1 and CDR2 (germline): LNHDA, SQIVND (reference sequence). V lost 5 bases and J lost 3, with 8 bases in between. This CDR3 region has 13 residues. The CDR3 bases are TGTGCCAGTAGTTTGGGACTCTACAATGAGCAGTTCTTC. Its protein is CASSLGLYNEQFF.

The chain employs TRBV7-9 and TRBJ1-4; possible D gene TRBD1, 6 bases. V was shortened by 5 bases and J by 4 bases, with 11 bases between the two germline ends. CDR3 size: 14 residues. CDR1 and CDR2 (germline): SEHNR, FQNEAQ (reference sequence). CDR3 loop: CASSQTGSNEKLFF. The CDR3 DNA sequence: TGTGCCAGCAGCCAAACAGGGAGTAATGAAAAACTGTTTTTT.